This entry features one TCR beta chain sequence. Trimming removed 2 bases at V and 4 bases at J, with 18 bases between. The CDR3 length is 16 residues. Germline V gene lookup returns CDR1 GTSNPN and CDR2 SVGIG (reference sequence). The intended depth for sequencing was 1 in 200,000 to 1 in 1 million T cells. The data were produced by immunoSEQ multiplex PCR, yet TCRdb's version contains in-frame clones alone and is incomplete. Of 250,000 or so clones listed, 70% are singletons. The sample originates from a study of cytotoxic CD8 clonotypes in ibrutinib-treated CLL. On the study more broadly: With a range of 6 to 36, the median treatment time before response samples were taken was more than 10 months.

The chain couples TRBV30 to TRBJ1-5; tentative D call: TRBD1 (5 bases). The input for sequencing was PBMCs, taken after 24 months of ibrutinib treatment. The TCR comes from a human donor with chronic lymphocytic leukemia. CDR3 nucleotide sequence: TGTGCCTGGAGTCCCCAAATGGGGGGTGGGAATCAGCCCCAGCATTTT. Amino acids: CAWSPQMGGGNQPQHF.